The present entry profiles one TCR beta chain with its context. This record comes from a study of blood T cell repertoires in COVID-19. Across the study: COVID-19 samples collected from the United States, Italy and Spain covered acute and convalescent phases. Sample material is recorded as cDNA or gDNA derived from T cells, B-cell-depleted T cells, or PBMCs.

In the original processing: Amplification of reference gene primers was used by the study to estimate nucleated cell counts. Data came from immunoSEQ multiplex PCR; TCRdb stores just in-frame clones and leaves some out. V, J and clone size were drawn from that table, and D and trimming were deduced from the DNA. The sample holds approximately 240,000 clones, about 82% seen once. The CDR3 is 15 residues long. V lost 4 bases, J lost 7 bases, and 9 bases stayed unmatched. Germline-derived CDR1 and CDR2 are MRHNA and SNTAGT. This sequence was found in a woman aged 55-69 years with active or convalescent COVID-19. This chain links TRBV6-4 with TRBJ2-1, with 8 bases that match TRBD2. Sequencing was done on a sample of peripheral blood. This chain's CDR3 is CASSALGLDVNEQFF. CDR3 in DNA: TGTGCCAGCAGTGCATTGGGACTAGATGTGAATGAGCAGTTCTTC.